The T cell receptor beta chain described here comes from a study of cytomegalovirus exposure and HLA in healthy donors. Amplification used 60 Vbeta primers and 13 Jbeta primers. Sequencing used immunoSEQ multiplex PCR; TCRdb keeps in-frame clones, though not all of them. The sample lists about 130,000 clones; about 80% were seen once. Overall study results and limits: HLA allele associations emerged for 16,951 TCR beta sequences in a later analysis, at 0.05 false discovery rate.

This clone has a handful of counts. Its antigen is not identified. The CDR3 runs to 13 residues. In germline, CDR1 is SQVTM, CDR2 ANQGSEA. The V end lost 3 bases, the J end lost 8 bases, and 16 bases lay between the germline ends. The chain links TRBV29-1 to TRBJ1-2; weak D call: TRBD1 (5 bases). This receptor was obtained from a man aged 30 to 45 in good health and CMV-seronegative. The sequencing input was PBMCs. This chain's CDR3 is CSVDPPGGEGYTF. The CDR3, as DNA: TGCAGCGTTGACCCCCCGGGGGGGGAGGGCTACACCTTC.